The 10 T cell receptor beta chains given below trace back to one sample, sequenced in a study of cytomegalovirus exposure and HLA in healthy donors. PCR primers comprised 60 Vbeta and 13 Jbeta primers. Some clones are missing from TCRdb's copy, which holds only in-frame ones; the method was immunoSEQ multiplex PCR. The sample has 60,000 to 75,000 clones, approximately 85% seen once. Sequenced material: PBMCs. Receptors were obtained from a female donor in good health and CMV-seronegative.

This chain links TRBV19 with TRBJ2-5, with TRBD2 identical over 10 bases. The J call may be incorrect, as the DNA end agrees better with TRBJ2-7. Germline V gives CDR1 LNHDA, CDR2 SQIVND (reference sequence). This CDR3 region has 16 residues. The DNA of the CDR3 is TGTGCCAGTAGTAAAGCCGGACTAGCGGCGCCCTACGAGCAGTACTTC. As protein: CASSKAGLAAPYEQYF.

J is TRBJ2-7 and V is TRBV4-3; 7 bases are a match to TRBD1. Germline V lookup: CDR1 LGHNA, CDR2 YSLEER. The CDR3 runs to 19 residues. V was clipped by 0 bases and J by 0 bases; unmatched bases: 14. The CDR3 coding sequence is TGCGCCAGCAGCCAAGATTACCATACGGGACAGCCAAGCTCCTACGAGCAGTACTTC. This encodes CASSQDYHTGQPSSYEQYF.

The count of this clone is one. The chain is built from TRBV27 and TRBJ2-5, with D tentatively TRBD2 (5 bases). V was trimmed by 10 bases and J by 5 bases, leaving 17 bases between them. Germline CDR1 reads MNHEY; CDR2 reads SMNVEV (reference sequence). The CDR3 is made up of 13 amino acids. CDR3 sequence: CATSSGNGETQYF. The CDR3 DNA reads as TGTGCCACTTCTTCGGGGAACGGGGAGACCCAGTACTTC.

The rearrangement links TRBV11-1 to TRBJ2-4, with D possibly TRBD1 on 5 matching bases. The CDR3 is 15 residues long. The germline V and J ends were trimmed by 3 bases and 1 base, with 10 bases remaining between them. The germline CDR1 and CDR2 sequences are SGHAT and FQDESV (reference sequence). The CDR3 loop is CASSFSQGAKNIQYF. The CDR3 nucleotides read TGTGCCAGCAGCTTTAGCCAGGGTGCCAAAAACATTCAGTACTTC.

The CDR3 bases are TGTGCCAGCTCACCGACAGAGATCAATGAGCAGTTCTTC. Translated: CASSPTEINEQFF. The chain joins TRBV18 to TRBJ2-1; TRBD1 might be the D (5 bases). The ends were cut back, 3 bases at V and 6 bases at J, with 9 bases in the middle. Germline V CDR1 and CDR2: KGHSH, LQKENI. The CDR3 extends over 13 amino acids.

The rearrangement links TRBV6-5 to TRBJ2-6, with unresolved D. This CDR3 comprises 14 residues. CDR1 is MNHEY and CDR2 is SVGAGI in the germline V gene. V gave up 4 bases and J gave up 3 bases, with 7 bases separating them. The chain's CDR3 is CASSSLFGANVLTF. The CDR3 DNA sequence: TGTGCCAGCAGTTCACTCTTTGGGGCCAACGTCCTGACTTTC.

This clone showed up just a few times. The chain is built from TRBV5-4 and TRBJ1-2; tentative D call: TRBD1 (6 bases). Per germline, CDR1 SGHNT and CDR2 YYREEE (reference sequence). Trimming removed 0 bases from V and 0 bases from J, with 12 bases in between. The CDR3 contains 16 residues. CDR3: CASSLAGELTNYGYTF. The CDR3 region has the DNA TGTGCCAGCAGCTTGGCAGGGGAACTAACTAACTATGGCTACACCTTC.

The genes are TRBV2 and TRBJ2-7; D is perhaps TRBD1 (5 bases). Trimming took 6 bases from V and 0 from J, leaving 12 bases between them. CDR1 is SNHLY, CDR2 FYNNEI, per germline. CDR3 length: 14 residues. CDR3 nucleotide sequence: TGTGCCAGCAGCTTCTTGCAGGGCTCCTACGAGCAGTACTTC. The encoded protein is CASSFLQGSYEQYF. The full variable domain, rest sourced from reference TRBV2 and TRBJ2-7, is EPEVTQTPSHQVTQMGQEVILRCVPISNHLYFYWYRQILGQKVEFLVSFYNNEISEKSEIFDDQFSVERPDGSNFTLKIRSTKLEDSAMYFCASSFLQGSYEQYFGPGTRLTVT.

The chain is built from TRBV21-1 and TRBJ2-7; the table's TRBD2 call for D was not verified on the DNA. TRBV21-1 represents a pseudogene. The CDR3 runs to 16 residues. DNA of the CDR3: TGTGCCAGCAGCAAGGGTCCCGGGACTAGTGCGGACGAGCAGTACTTC. Encoded protein: CASSKGPGTSADEQYF.

V is TRBV9 and J is TRBJ2-1, with D possibly matching TRBD2 (5 bases). Trimming took 0 bases from V and 4 from J, leaving 11 bases between them. Germline-derived CDR1 and CDR2 are SGDLS and YYNGEE. This CDR3 contains 15 residues. DNA for the CDR3: TGTGCCAGCAGCGTAGCCCCGGACTCTTACAATGAGCAGTTCTTC. This translates into CASSVAPDSYNEQFF.